This entry concerns a single T cell receptor (beta chain). The CDR3 is 12 amino acids. Trimming stripped 3 bases from V and 3 bases from J, with 8 bases between. Per the germline V gene, CDR1 is DFQATT and CDR2 is SNEGSKA (reference sequence). In the source study's methods: For nucleated cells, counts were estimated from reference gene primer amplification. The repertoire was sequenced with immunoSEQ multiplex PCR; TCRdb's copy has only in-frame clones and lacks some. D and trimming were read from the DNA, whereas the V and J calls and clone size are those reported in that table. The sample shows some 150,000 clones, 80% to 90% of them seen only once. The data belong to a study of blood T cell repertoires in COVID-19. Study details: Italy, Spain and the United States were the sources of the convalescent and acute COVID-19 samples. Nucleic acid was either cDNA or gDNA, and it came from T cells, B-cell-depleted T cells, or PBMCs.

The genes are TRBV20-1 and TRBJ1-2, with D possibly matching TRBD1 (5 bases). The source is a woman in her forties or fifties with acute or convalescent COVID-19. The sample consisted of peripheral blood. The CDR3 loop is CSASQGDYGYTF. In DNA form, the CDR3 reads TGCAGTGCTAGTCAGGGTGACTATGGCTACACCTTC.